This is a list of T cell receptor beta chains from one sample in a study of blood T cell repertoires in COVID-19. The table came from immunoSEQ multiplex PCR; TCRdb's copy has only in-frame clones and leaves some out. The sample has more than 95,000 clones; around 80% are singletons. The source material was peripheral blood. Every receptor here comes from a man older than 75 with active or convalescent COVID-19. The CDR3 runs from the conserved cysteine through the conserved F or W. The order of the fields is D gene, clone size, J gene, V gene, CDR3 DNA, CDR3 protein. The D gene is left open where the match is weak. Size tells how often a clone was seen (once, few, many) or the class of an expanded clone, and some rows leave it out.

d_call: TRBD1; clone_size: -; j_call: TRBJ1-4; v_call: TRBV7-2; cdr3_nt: TGTGCCAGCAGCCCCCGACAGGGAACCTGGGAAAAACTGTTTTTT; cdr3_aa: CASSPRQGTWEKLFF
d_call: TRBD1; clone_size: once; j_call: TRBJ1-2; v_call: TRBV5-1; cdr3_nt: TGCGCCAGCAGCCCTGGACAGGGTTTTTATGGCTACACCTTC; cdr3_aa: CASSPGQGFYGYTF
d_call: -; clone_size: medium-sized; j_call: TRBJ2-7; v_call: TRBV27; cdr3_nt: TGTGCCAGCAGTAGGCCGGGTGGAGGCTACGAGCAGTACTTC; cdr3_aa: CASSRPGGGYEQYF
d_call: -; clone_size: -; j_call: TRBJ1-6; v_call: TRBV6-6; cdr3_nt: TGTGCCAGCAGTTACTCTGGGGCGGGGCCCCTCCACTTT; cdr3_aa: CASSYSGAGPLHF
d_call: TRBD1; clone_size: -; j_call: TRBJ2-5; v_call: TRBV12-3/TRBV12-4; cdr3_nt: TGTGCCAGCAGTTTAGGACAGGGTACGGCCCAGTACTTC; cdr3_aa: CASSLGQGTAQYF
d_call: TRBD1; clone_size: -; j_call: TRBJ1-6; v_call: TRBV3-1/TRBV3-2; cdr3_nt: TGTGCCAGCAGCCCCCGGGACAGAGATAATTCACCCCTCCACTTT; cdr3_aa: CASSPRDRDNSPLHF
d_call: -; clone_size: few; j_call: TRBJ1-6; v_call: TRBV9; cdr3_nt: TGTGCCAGCAGCGATTATAATAATTCACCCCTCCACTTT; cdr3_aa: CASSDYNNSPLHF
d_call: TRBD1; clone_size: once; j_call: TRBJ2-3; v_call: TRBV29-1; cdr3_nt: TGCAGCGTTGAGACAGGGGGAGTTAGCACAGATACGCAGTATTTT; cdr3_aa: CSVETGGVSTDTQYF
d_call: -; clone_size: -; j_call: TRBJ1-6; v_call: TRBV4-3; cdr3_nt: TGCGCCAGCAGCCAAGATACAGGGTACTCCTATAATTCACCCCTCCACTTT; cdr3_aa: CASSQDTGYSYNSPLHF
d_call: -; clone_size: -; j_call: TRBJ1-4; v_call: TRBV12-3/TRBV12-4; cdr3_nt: TGTGCCAGCAGCCAACAGGTGGGAAAACTGTTTTTT; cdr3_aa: CASSQQVGKLFF
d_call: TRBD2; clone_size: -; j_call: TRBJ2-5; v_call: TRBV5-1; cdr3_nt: TGCGCCAGCAGCCGGACTAGTTTGAGTTCGGAGACCCAGTACTTC; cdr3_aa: CASSRTSLSSETQYF
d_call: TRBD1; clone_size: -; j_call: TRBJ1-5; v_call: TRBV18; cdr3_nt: TGTGCCAGCTCACCCTTGGGAGGGACAGGGATGAATCAGCCCCAGCATTTT; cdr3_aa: CASSPLGGTGMNQPQHF
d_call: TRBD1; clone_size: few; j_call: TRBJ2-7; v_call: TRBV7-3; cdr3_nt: TGTGCCAGCAGCTTAAGGCCTCTAGGACAGGGGGCCAACTACGAGCAGTACTTC; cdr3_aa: CASSLRPLGQGANYEQYF
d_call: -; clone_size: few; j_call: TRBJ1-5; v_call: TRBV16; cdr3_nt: TGTGCCAGCAGCCCGGGGGATAGCAATCAGCCCCAGCATTTT; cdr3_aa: CASSPGDSNQPQHF
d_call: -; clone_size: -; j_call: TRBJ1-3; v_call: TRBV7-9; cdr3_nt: TGTGCCAGCAGTTATGGGCGGACAGATCTTACTGGAAACACCATATATTTT; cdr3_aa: CASSYGRTDLTGNTIYF
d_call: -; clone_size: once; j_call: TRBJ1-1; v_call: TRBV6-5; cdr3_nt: TGTGCCAGCAGTTTGACAGCATGGGCTGAAGCTTTCTTT; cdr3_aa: CASSLTAWAEAFF
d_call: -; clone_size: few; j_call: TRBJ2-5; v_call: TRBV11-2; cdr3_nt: TGTGCCAGCAGTCTAGGGAGTAGCGGTATCCAAGAGACCCAGTACTTC; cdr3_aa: CASSLGSSGIQETQYF
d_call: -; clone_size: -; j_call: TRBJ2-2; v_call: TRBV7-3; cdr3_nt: TGTGCCAGCTCCCCGGGTGGTTCGAACACCGGGGAGCTGTTTTTT; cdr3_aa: CASSPGGSNTGELFF
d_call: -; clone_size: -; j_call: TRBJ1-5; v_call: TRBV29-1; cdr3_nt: TGCAGCGTTGAAACACAGGTCAATCAGCCCCAGCATTTT; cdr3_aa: CSVETQVNQPQHF
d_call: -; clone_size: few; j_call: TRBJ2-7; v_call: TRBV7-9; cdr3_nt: TGTGCCAGCAGCTTAGCGGTGGGGGCGGACGAGCAGTACTTC; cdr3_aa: CASSLAVGADEQYF
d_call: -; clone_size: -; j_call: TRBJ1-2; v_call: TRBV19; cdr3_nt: TGTGCCAGTAGTATAGATCACGAGAATGGCTACACCTTC; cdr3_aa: CASSIDHENGYTF
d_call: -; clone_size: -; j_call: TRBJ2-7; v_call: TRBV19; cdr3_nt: TGTGCCAGTAGTATAGGGGCCTCCAATGCCTACGAGCAGTACTTC; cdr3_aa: CASSIGASNAYEQYF
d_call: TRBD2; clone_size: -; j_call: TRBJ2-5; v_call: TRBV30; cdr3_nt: TGTGCCTGGAGCGAGTTGGCGGGGGGGAGGCAAGAGACCCAGTACTTC; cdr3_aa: CAWSELAGGRQETQYF
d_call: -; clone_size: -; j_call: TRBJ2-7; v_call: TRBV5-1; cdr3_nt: TGCGCCAGCAGGGGGGGGCCTACCAACGCCTACGAGCAGTACTTC; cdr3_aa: CASRGGPTNAYEQYF
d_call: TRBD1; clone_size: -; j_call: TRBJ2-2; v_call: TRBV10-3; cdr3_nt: TGTGCCATCAGTTCCGGGACAGGGGGCTTTTTCGGGGAGCTGTTTTTT; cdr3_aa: CAISSGTGGFFGELFF
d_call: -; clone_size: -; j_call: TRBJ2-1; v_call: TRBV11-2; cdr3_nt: TGTGCCAGCAATTTAGCCCGCTACAATGAGCAGTTCTTC; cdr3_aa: CASNLARYNEQFF
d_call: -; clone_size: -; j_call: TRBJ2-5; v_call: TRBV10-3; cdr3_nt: TGTGCCATCAGTGACGCGGGGCCAGAGACCCAGTACTTC; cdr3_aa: CAISDAGPETQYF
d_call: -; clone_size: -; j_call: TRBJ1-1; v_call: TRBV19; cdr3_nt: TGTGCCAGTAACAAACCCTTGGGCAGGGTGAACACTGAAGCTTTCTTT; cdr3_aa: CASNKPLGRVNTEAFF
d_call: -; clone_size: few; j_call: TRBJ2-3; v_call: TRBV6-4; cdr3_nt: TGTGCCAGCAGTGACTTCGAGGGGGCAGATACGCAGTATTTT; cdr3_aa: CASSDFEGADTQYF
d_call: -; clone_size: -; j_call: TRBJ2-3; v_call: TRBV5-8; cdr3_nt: TGTGCCAGCAGCTTCGCAGGTGACGGGGGTGATACGCAGTATTTT; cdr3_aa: CASSFAGDGGDTQYF